This TCR beta chain was captured by sequencing in a study of vaccination and CD4 T cells after COVID-19. Treatment reported: approximately 11-day PBMC culture with coronavirus spike peptide pools or control peptides (ViraFEST assay). Cultured CD4+ T-cell DNA underwent Oncomine TCR Beta short-read sequencing. Each CDR3 protein gets one entry after TCRdb re-called the PCR reads with MiXCR. The data contain around 15,000 distinct CDR3 sequences, around 48% of them singletons. As concerns this clonotype: The antigen remains unidentified. Germline and junction disagree at one end, which may indicate a read error.

The CDR3 is made up of 14 amino acids. The germline gives CDR1 SEHNR, CDR2 FQNEAQ (reference sequence). The material sequenced was CD4+ T cells from blood, cultured in vitro. This receptor was identified in a human donor who had recovered from COVID-19. The chain recombines TRBV7-9 with TRBJ2-3, with TRBD1 as a possible D gene (6 bases). The CDR3, as DNA: TGTACCAGCAGCCGGGACACCTCTTGGGATACGCAGTATTTT. Residues: CTSSRDTSWDTQYF.